A single sample is the source of the 29 T cell receptor beta chains below, sequenced in a study of blood T cells in healthy people across ages. PCR was performed a second time for about 7 to 11 cycles using a sample-barcoded 5' primer and a J-beta primer mix. One entry per CDR3 protein results from TCRdb running MiXCR on the 5' RACE reads. There are hundreds of thousands of distinct CDR3 sequences in the sample; 53% occur only once, and approximately 40% lies in the top ten. Specimen: blood. These TCRs come from an elderly man in good health.

This clonotype was found once. The CDR3 spells CASSYPGGYRETQYF. The CDR3 DNA reads TGTGCCAGCAGTTACCCAGGGGGGTATAGAGAGACCCAGTACTTC. The chain recombines TRBV6-6 with TRBJ2-7; maybe TRBD1 (7 bases). With the DNA end fitting TRBJ2-5 better, the J assignment may be wrong. The CDR3 runs 15 residues. Germline V CDR1 and CDR2: MNHNY, SVGAGI (reference sequence).

The chain combines TRBV20-1 with TRBJ1-2; D is unclear. CDR1 and CDR2 (germline): DFQATT, SNEGSKA (reference sequence). V shed 3 bases and J shed 8 bases, with 16 bases lying between them. The CDR3 has 13 amino acids. The chain's CDR3 is CSASDPRAGGYTF. For the CDR3, the DNA is TGCAGTGCTAGTGATCCCCGGGCGGGGGGCTACACCTTC.

This chain connects TRBV20-1 to TRBJ2-3; D is perhaps TRBD1 (6 bases). Trimming stripped 5 bases from V and 4 bases from J, with 22 bases between. The germline CDR1 and CDR2 sequences are DFQATT and SNEGSKA (reference sequence). The CDR3 has 16 amino acids. CDR3 DNA sequence: TGCAGTGCTCAGGGGATCTTGCAACCCCGCTCAGATACGCAGTATTTT. This gives the protein CSAQGILQPRSDTQYF.

V is TRBV29-1 and J is TRBJ2-5; D may correspond to TRBD1 or TRBD2 (5 bases each). V lost 0 bases and J 4 bases, leaving 18 bases between the germline ends. From germline, CDR1 is SQVTM and CDR2 ANQGSEA. The CDR3 is 16 residues long. The CDR3 bases are TGCAGCGTTGAAGATGGCTGGGACGAGGGCCGAGAGACCCAGTACTTC. This sequence encodes CSVEDGWDEGRETQYF.

The chain has TRBV12-3 or TRBV12-4 and TRBJ2-4; 10 positions agree with TRBD2. The CDR3 is 15 residues long. J gave up 13 bases and V 4 bases, and 13 bases lay outside the gene matches. In nucleotides, the CDR3 is TGTGCCAGCAGTTCCGCGACTATAGCGGGAGGCGGGCAGTACTTC. This codes for CASSSATIAGGGQYF.

This clonotype occurred a few times. The chain combines TRBV5-6 with TRBJ2-5, with TRBD1 identical over 9 bases. The CDR3 has 16 residues. Per germline, CDR1 SGHDT and CDR2 YYEEEE. Trimming removed 2 bases from V and 0 bases from J; junction bases left unmatched: 5. This chain's CDR3 is CASSLTGQGHQETQYF. The DNA of the CDR3 is TGTGCCAGCAGCTTAACCGGACAGGGGCACCAAGAGACCCAGTACTTC.

This clonotype has more than one count but fewer than ten. The gene calls are TRBV5-6 and TRBJ2-5; the match to TRBD2 covers 7 bases. Unmatched junction bases numbered 6, after V lost 2 bases and J lost 5 bases. Per germline, CDR1 SGHDT and CDR2 YYEEEE. This CDR3 has 14 amino acids. CDR3 sequence: CASSFAGDGETQYF. CDR3 bases: TGTGCCAGCAGCTTCGCGGGGGATGGTGAGACCCAGTACTTC.

This clonotype occurred a few times. The rearrangement links TRBV15 to TRBJ2-7, with TRBD1 as a possible D gene (5 bases). The CDR3 is 14 amino acids. V was trimmed by 5 bases and J by 3 bases, leaving 14 bases between them. Germline V gene lookup returns CDR1 LNHNV and CDR2 YYDKDF (reference sequence). CDR3 in amino acids: CATSEGAGLYEQYF. CDR3 nucleotides: TGTGCCACCAGCGAAGGGGCAGGGCTCTACGAGCAGTACTTC.

The CDR3 reads CASSRSTASNEKLFF. The DNA for the CDR3 is TGTGCCAGCAGTCGTTCAACGGCAAGTAATGAAAAACTGTTTTTT. The V and J genes are TRBV6-1 and TRBJ1-4; D is unresolved. The CDR3 is 15 residues long. The germline gives CDR1 MNHNS, CDR2 SASEGT. The ends were cut back, 5 bases at V and 4 bases at J, with 14 bases in the middle.

This chain uses TRBV12-5 with TRBJ2-7; 8 bases are a match to TRBD2. CDR1 is LGHNT, CDR2 FRNRAP, per germline. V was pared by 2 bases and J by 1 base, with 7 bases of the junction left unmatched. The CDR3 has 16 amino acids. CDR3 region: CASGLSPGGISYEQYF. As DNA, the CDR3 is TGTGCTAGTGGTTTGTCTCCGGGAGGGATATCCTACGAGCAGTACTTC.

The rearrangement uses TRBV6-6 and TRBJ1-2; TRBD1 matches at 7 bases. Germline values: CDR1 MNHNY, CDR2 SVGAGI (reference sequence). Unmatched junction bases numbered 3, after V lost 0 bases and J lost 5 bases. This CDR3 contains 14 residues. The CDR3 DNA reads TGTGCCAGCAGTTACTCGACAGGGTTATATGGCTACACCTTC. Translating it yields CASSYSTGLYGYTF.

This chain links TRBV6-5 with TRBJ1-1; tentative D call: TRBD1 (6 bases). This CDR3 is 14 amino acids long. With 7 bases removed from V and 5 bases from J, the gap between germline ends came to 17 bases. Germline V gene sequence: CDR1 MNHEY, CDR2 SVGAGI. CDR3 sequence (DNA): TGTGCCAGCACTCCGGGAACAGGGACGACTGAAGCTTTCTTT. Translated: CASTPGTGTTEAFF.

This clonotype was seen a handful of times. The chain couples TRBV29-1 to TRBJ1-2; 8 bases match TRBD1. Germline V gene sequence: CDR1 SQVTM, CDR2 ANQGSEA. J was trimmed by 2 bases and V by 1 base; bases with no gene match: 0. The CDR3 covers 13 residues. The CDR3 spells CSVEGTGNYGYTF. The CDR3, as DNA: TGCAGCGTTGAAGGGACAGGGAACTATGGCTACACCTTC.

The rearrangement uses TRBV3-1 and TRBJ2-7; tentative D call: TRBD1 (6 bases). V was pared by 9 bases and J by 2 bases, with 17 bases between. From germline, CDR1 is LGHDT and CDR2 YNNKEL (reference sequence). The CDR3 consists of 14 residues. In DNA, the CDR3 is TGTGCCAGGAAGAAGGACAGTAGCCCCTACGAGCAGTACTTC. This translates into CARKKDSSPYEQYF.

CDR3 sequence: CSARVTPTPQETQYF. In DNA form, the CDR3 reads TGCAGTGCTAGAGTGACCCCCACCCCGCAAGAGACCCAGTACTTC. This chain uses TRBV20-1 with TRBJ2-5; D is unclear. Germline CDR1 and CDR2: DFQATT and SNEGSKA (reference sequence). This CDR3 has 15 residues. Between the trimmed V and J ends, which lost 1 base and 2 bases, there was a span of 14 bases.

The chain links TRBV12-3 or TRBV12-4 to TRBJ2-2; D ambiguous. The CDR3 runs to 13 residues. Trimming cost V 4 bases and J 6 bases, with 9 bases left between them. For the CDR3, the DNA is TGTGCCAGCAGTTCACCCATCTCCGGGGAGCTGTTTTTT. Amino acid sequence: CASSSPISGELFF.

This clonotype was picked up a small number of times. This sequence joins TRBV29-1 and TRBJ2-1, with 12 positions matching TRBD2. CDR1 is SQVTM, CDR2 ANQGSEA, per germline. V was pared by 4 bases and J by 2 bases, with 3 bases of the junction left unmatched. The length of the CDR3 is 15 residues. The chain's CDR3 is CSVGLAGDPYNEQFF. CDR3 DNA: TGCAGCGTTGGACTAGCGGGAGACCCCTACAATGAGCAGTTCTTC.

The table lists this clonotype with a few counts. The chain is built from TRBV3-1 and TRBJ1-2; 8 bases align to TRBD1. Trimming removed 4 bases from V and 8 bases from J; junction bases left unmatched: 12. The CDR3 is 15 amino acids. Per the germline V gene, CDR1 is LGHDT and CDR2 is YNNKEL (reference sequence). The CDR3 is CASSRRQGTAGGYTF. The CDR3 DNA follows: TGTGCCAGCAGCCGCCGACAGGGGACGGCCGGGGGCTACACCTTC.

As concerns this clonotype: This likely comes from a read error, as the CDR3 has no conserved phenylalanine or tryptophan at its end. This chain joins TRBV3-1 and TRBJ2-1; the match to TRBD2 covers 11 bases. The CDR3 spans 15 residues. CDR1 is LGHDT and CDR2 is YNNKEL in the germline V gene (reference sequence). The J segment lost 9 bases and the V segment lost 2 bases, leaving 6 bases of the junction unmatched. CDR3 DNA: TGTGCCAGCAGCCAAACTAGCGGGGGCCTTGGTGAGCAGTTCTTA. This gives the protein CASSQTSGGLGEQFL.

The chain links TRBV6-5 to TRBJ2-5; D not certain. Trimming stripped 2 bases from V and 4 bases from J, with 17 bases between. CDR1 is MNHEY and CDR2 is SVGAGI in the germline V gene. This CDR3 spans 16 amino acids. In nucleotides, the CDR3 is TGTGCCAGCAGTTACCTCGGGCCCCTCGGGCTAGAGACCCAGTACTTC. Its translation is CASSYLGPLGLETQYF.

This clonotype has just a few counts. V is TRBV7-2 and J is TRBJ2-5, with D possibly TRBD2 on 6 matching bases. The CDR3 is made up of 14 amino acids. V dropped 0 bases and J dropped 11 bases, with 16 bases sitting between them. Germline V gives CDR1 SGHTA, CDR2 FQGNSA. The CDR3 DNA sequence: TGTGCCAGCAGCTTAGCTGGAGGGTTTTGGGAGCAGTACTTC. Its protein is CASSLAGGFWEQYF.

The chain recombines TRBV27 with TRBJ1-5; 10 bases line up with TRBD1. CDR1 and CDR2 from the germline V gene are MNHEY and SMNVEV (reference sequence). Trimming cost V 3 bases and J 7 bases; bases outside gene matches: 12. The CDR3 runs to 17 residues. CDR3 in DNA: TGTGCCAGCAGTTTTAGTAGTGTGGGACAGGGGACGCAGCCCCAGCATTTT. Its protein is CASSFSSVGQGTQPQHF.

The chain recombines TRBV2 with TRBJ2-7; perhaps TRBD2 as D (6 bases). Germline V CDR1 and CDR2: SNHLY, FYNNEI. V lost 6 bases, J lost 7 bases, and 19 bases lay in between. The CDR3 spans 14 residues. In nucleotides, the CDR3 is TGTGCCAGCAGGGCCGGGACTCCTGCCCGAGAGCAGTACTTC. Its protein is CASRAGTPAREQYF.

The chain joins TRBV7-3 to TRBJ2-5, with 11 bases identical to TRBD2. CDR3 length: 17 amino acids. The germline V gene has CDR1 SGHTA and CDR2 FQGTGA. J was trimmed by 5 bases and V by 3 bases; bases with no gene match: 11. CDR3 DNA sequence: TGTGCCAGCAGCTTTGGGGCGCTAGCGGGAGGTTACGAGACCCAGTACTTC. Amino acid sequence: CASSFGALAGGYETQYF.

The chain has TRBV2 and TRBJ2-5; 7 nucleotides align to TRBD1. With 5 bases clipped from V and 13 bases from J, the junction kept 7 bases outside the gene matches. The CDR3 covers 11 residues. Germline-derived CDR1 and CDR2 are SNHLY and FYNNEI. In DNA, the CDR3 is TGTGCCAGCAGTTTAGACAGGGCGATGTACTTC. It is translated as CASSLDRAMYF.

As regards this clonotype: A much bigger clone sits one base away, suggesting this may be a read error. This rearrangement joins TRBV27 to TRBJ2-7; D tentatively fits TRBD1 or TRBD2 (5 bases each). Between the trimmed V and J ends, which lost 8 bases and 5 bases, there was a span of 16 bases. The CDR3 sequence is 13 residues long. Germline CDR1 MNHEY, CDR2 SMNVEV (reference sequence). Here the CDR3 reads CASGIDGANEQYF. For the CDR3, the DNA is TGTGCCAGCGGAATAGACGGGGCCAACGAGCAGTACTTC.

This clonotype showed up just a few times. V and J are TRBV9 and TRBJ2-3; 8 positions match TRBD2. Germline V CDR1 and CDR2: SGDLS, YYNGEE. CDR3 size: 16 residues. Trimming removed 3 bases from V and 2 bases from J; junction bases left unmatched: 8. The CDR3 coding sequence is TGTGCCAGCAGCGCCGTTACTAGCGGATTCACAGATACGCAGTATTTT. Protein: CASSAVTSGFTDTQYF.

The chain combines TRBV12-3 or TRBV12-4 with TRBJ2-5; TRBD1 agrees at 11 bases. The better agreement between TRBJ2-7 and the DNA end casts doubt on the J call. The CDR3 runs 14 residues. The CDR3 DNA reads TGTGCCAGCAGTTTCGGACAGGGGGCCGACGAGCAGTACTTC. It encodes CASSFGQGADEQYF.

About this clonotype itself: This may be a read error: a much more frequent sequence differs by one nucleotide. The J gene is TRBJ2-3, the V gene TRBV9; 8 nucleotides match TRBD1. This CDR3 contains 15 residues. V dropped 3 bases and J dropped 14; count of bases not matched to a gene: 17. Per germline, CDR1 SGDLS and CDR2 YYNGEE. The CDR3 coding sequence is TGTGCCAGCAGCGCGGACAGGGAGGTTGGAAGAGACGCGTATTTT. Residues: CASSADREVGRDAYF.